This T cell receptor (beta chain) was found in a study of T cell clonotyping in hematopoietic cell transplantation. Libraries were prepared by immunoSEQ multiplex PCR; TCRdb keeps only in-frame clonotypes and omits some of them. Altogether a few thousand clones are present, approximately 70% being singletons, with the ten largest covering around 27%. Trimming took off 0 bases at V and 4 bases at J, with 15 bases between the two ends. Germline loops: CDR1 MNHNY, CDR2 SVGAGI (reference sequence). The CDR3 totals 16 residues. This clone has only a few counts. V usage is TRBV6-6 and J usage is TRBJ1-2, with D possibly being TRBD1 (5 bases). The specimen was PBMCs, collected 180 days after allogeneic stem cell transplant. The TCR comes from a male patient aged 50 to 59 who had an allogeneic stem cell transplant from an unrelated donor, so the T cells may come from the graft donor. Some clones in this sample may be carry-over from other donors' samples. Here the CDR3 reads CASSYSPGGLVYGYTF. CDR3 in DNA: TGTGCCAGCAGTTACTCGCCCGGGGGTTTAGTCTATGGCTACACCTTC.